The clone carrying this T cell receptor beta chain was seen repeatedly, ten times or more. The target antigen is unknown. The CDR3 has 12 residues. The V end was cut by 3 bases, the J end by 0 bases, with 3 bases between. Germline assignment: CDR1 SGHKS and CDR2 YYEKEE (reference sequence). One entry per CDR3 protein results from TCRdb running MiXCR on the reads. The table records about 310,000 distinct CDR3 sequences, 17% of them present only once. This specimen comes from a study of T cell repertoires in cytomegalovirus infection. The wider study: TCR beta signatures that were public indicated CMV infection and matching HLA type. Points from the study as a whole: Predominance within the ex vivo response was attributable to HLA-C-restricted CMV-specific TCR beta clonotypes.

This rearrangement joins TRBV5-5 to TRBJ1-1; D is unresolved. The sequence came from a human donor in good health (CMV status not recorded). Some clones in this sample may be carry-over from other donors' samples. Sample: PBMCs. DNA for the CDR3: TGTGCCAGCAGCTATGTGAACACTGAAGCTTTCTTT. Translation: CASSYVNTEAFF.